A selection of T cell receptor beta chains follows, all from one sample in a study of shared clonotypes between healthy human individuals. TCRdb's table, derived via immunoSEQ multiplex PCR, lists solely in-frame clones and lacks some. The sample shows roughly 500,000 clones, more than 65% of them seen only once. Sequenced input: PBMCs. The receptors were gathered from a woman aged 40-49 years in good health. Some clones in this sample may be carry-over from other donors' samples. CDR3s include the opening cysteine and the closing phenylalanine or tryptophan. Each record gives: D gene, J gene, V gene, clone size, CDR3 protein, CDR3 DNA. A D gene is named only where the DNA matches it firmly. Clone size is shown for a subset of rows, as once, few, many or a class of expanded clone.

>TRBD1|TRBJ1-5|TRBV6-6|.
CASSNGQGASNQPQHF
TGTGCCAGCAGTAACGGACAGGGGGCGAGCAATCAGCCCCAGCATTTT
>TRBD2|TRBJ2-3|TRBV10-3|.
CAIRGGGRTDTQYF
TGTGCCATCAGGGGGGGAGGGAGGACAGATACGCAGTATTTT
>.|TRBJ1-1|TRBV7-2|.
CASSLNKGGNTEAFF
TGTGCCAGCAGCTTAAATAAGGGAGGGAACACTGAAGCTTTCTTT
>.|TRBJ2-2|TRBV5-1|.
CASSLAGGELFF
TGCGCCAGCAGCTTGGCCGGCGGGGAGCTGTTTTTT
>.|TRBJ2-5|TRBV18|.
CASSQSQETQYF
TGTGCCAGCTCACAATCACAAGAGACCCAGTACTTC
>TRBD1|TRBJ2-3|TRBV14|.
CASSRSTGAGTDTQYF
TGTGCCAGCAGCCGATCGACAGGGGCGGGCACAGATACGCAGTATTTT
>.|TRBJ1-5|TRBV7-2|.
CASSLGSRQPQHF
TGTGCCAGCAGCTTAGGTTCACGGCAGCCCCAGCATTTT
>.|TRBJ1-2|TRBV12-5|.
CASGLELGGSPGGYTF
TGTGCTAGTGGTTTGGAACTAGGCGGCTCCCCGGGGGGCTACACCTTC
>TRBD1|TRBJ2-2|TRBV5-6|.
CASSLGGDRVGELFF
TGTGCCAGCAGCTTGGGAGGTGACAGGGTCGGGGAGCTGTTTTTT
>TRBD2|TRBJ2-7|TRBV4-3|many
CASSQALAGGGYEQYF
TGCGCCAGCAGCCAAGCCCTAGCGGGAGGGGGTTACGAGCAGTACTTC
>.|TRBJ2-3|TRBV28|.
CASSGGSSSTDTQYF
TGTGCCAGCAGTGGTGGTTCATCTAGCACAGATACGCAGTATTTT
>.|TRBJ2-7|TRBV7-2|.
CASSPPSRDEQYF
TGTGCCAGCAGCCCCCCCTCAAGGGACGAGCAGTACTTC
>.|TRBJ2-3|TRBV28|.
CASSRVWGGGTDTQYF
TGTGCCAGCAGTAGGGTCTGGGGCGGAGGCACAGATACGCAGTATTTT
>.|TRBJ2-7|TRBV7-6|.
CASSLVPSEQYF
TGTGCCAGCAGCCTTGTTCCCTCCGAGCAGTACTTC
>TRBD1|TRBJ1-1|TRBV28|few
CASSPGQGRDTEAFF
TGTGCCAGCAGTCCAGGACAGGGGAGGGACACTGAAGCTTTCTTT
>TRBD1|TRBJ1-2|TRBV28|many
CASRSNAGQGYGYTF
TGTGCCAGCAGATCCAACGCGGGACAGGGGTATGGCTACACCTTC
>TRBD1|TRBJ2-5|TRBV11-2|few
CASSSRDRVWETQYF
TGTGCCAGCAGCTCCCGGGACAGGGTTTGGGAGACCCAGTACTTC
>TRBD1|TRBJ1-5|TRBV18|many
CASSPGQGFEPQHF
TGTGCCAGCTCACCAGGACAGGGGTTTGAGCCCCAGCATTTT
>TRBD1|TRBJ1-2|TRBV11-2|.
CASSLSPFTGGLGYTF
TGTGCCAGCAGCTTATCCCCCTTTACAGGGGGGCTTGGCTACACCTTC
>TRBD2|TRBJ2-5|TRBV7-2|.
CASSSLTSGIRETQYF
TGTGCCAGCAGCTCGCTGACTAGCGGGATTCGAGAGACCCAGTACTTC
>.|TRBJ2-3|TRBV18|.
CASSPTTRSSHTDTQYF
TGTGCCAGCTCGCCCACCACTAGGAGCTCCCACACAGATACGCAGTATTTT
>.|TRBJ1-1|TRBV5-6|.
CASSPLTVNTEAFF
TGTGCCAGCAGCCCCCTGACAGTGAACACTGAAGCTTTCTTT
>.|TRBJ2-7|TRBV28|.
CASSFPAREQYF
TGTGCCAGCAGTTTCCCGGCGCGCGAGCAGTACTTC
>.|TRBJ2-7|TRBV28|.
CASSPGGQHSYEQYF
TGTGCCAGCAGTCCCGGCGGACAGCACTCCTACGAGCAGTACTTC
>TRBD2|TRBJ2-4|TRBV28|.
CASRRRLSTSAKNIQYF
TGTGCCAGCAGAAGACGCTTATCGACTAGCGCCAAAAACATTCAGTACTTC
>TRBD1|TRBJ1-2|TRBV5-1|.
CASSLRQGAGGYTF
TGCGCCAGCAGTTTGAGACAGGGGGCCGGTGGCTACACCTTC
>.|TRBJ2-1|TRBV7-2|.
CASSLRATAYNEQFF
TGTGCCAGCAGCTTAAGGGCTACAGCCTACAATGAGCAGTTCTTC
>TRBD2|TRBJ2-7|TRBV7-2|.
CASSLGDYAYEQYF
TGTGCCAGCAGCTTAGGGGACTATGCCTACGAGCAGTACTTC
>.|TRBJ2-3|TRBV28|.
CATESKTTDTQYF
TGTGCCACCGAGTCGAAGACCACAGATACGCAGTATTTT
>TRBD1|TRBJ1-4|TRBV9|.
CASSKTGGGDEKLFF
TGTGCCAGCAGCAAAACAGGGGGCGGGGATGAAAAACTGTTTTTT
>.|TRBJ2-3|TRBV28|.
CASSLVDTQYF
TGTGCCAGCAGCCTGGTGGATACGCAGTATTTT
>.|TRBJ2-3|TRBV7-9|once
CASSSLDTDTQYF
TGTGCCAGCAGCTCCCTTGACACAGATACGCAGTATTTT
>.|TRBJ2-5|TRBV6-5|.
CASSRDGETQYF
TGTGCCAGCAGTAGGGACGGAGAGACCCAGTACTTC
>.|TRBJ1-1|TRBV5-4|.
CASSLGQVGTEAFF
TGTGCCAGCAGCTTGGGACAGGTAGGCACTGAAGCTTTCTTT
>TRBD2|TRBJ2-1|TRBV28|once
CASSFPSGAGVRNEQFF
TGTGCCAGCAGTTTCCCCTCGGGAGCGGGAGTCAGGAATGAGCAGTTCTTC
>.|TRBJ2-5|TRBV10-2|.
CASSRGGRETQYF
TGCGCCAGCAGTAGGGGGGGGCGAGAGACCCAGTACTTC
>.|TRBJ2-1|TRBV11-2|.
CASSPPVGAYNEQFF
TGTGCCAGCAGCCCCCCCGTTGGAGCCTACAATGAGCAGTTCTTC
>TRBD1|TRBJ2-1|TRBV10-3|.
CAIRTGERTSSYNEQFF
TGTGCCATCAGGACAGGGGAAAGGACGAGCTCCTACAATGAGCAGTTCTTC
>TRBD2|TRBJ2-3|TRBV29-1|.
CSVESGSPDTQYF
TGCAGCGTTGAGAGCGGGAGCCCAGATACGCAGTATTTT
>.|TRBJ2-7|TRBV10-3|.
CAIRLERSSSTYEQYF
TGTGCCATCAGATTGGAGCGTTCTAGTTCCACCTACGAGCAGTACTTC
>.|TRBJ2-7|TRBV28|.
CASSLYRGTAYEQYF
TGTGCCAGCAGTTTATATCGTGGCACAGCCTACGAGCAGTACTTC
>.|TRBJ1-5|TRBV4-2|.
CASSQVSVNQPQHF
TGTGCCAGCAGCCAAGTGTCAGTTAATCAGCCCCAGCATTTT
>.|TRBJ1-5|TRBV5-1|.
CASSSGPNQPQHF
TGCGCCAGCAGCTCAGGGCCTAATCAGCCCCAGCATTTT
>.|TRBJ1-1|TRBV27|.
CASSKGHQVGNTEAFF
TGTGCCAGCAGTAAGGGACACCAAGTGGGGAACACTGAAGCTTTCTTT
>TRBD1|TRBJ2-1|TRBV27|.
CASSLQGAYNEQFF
TGTGCCAGCAGTTTACAGGGGGCTTACAATGAGCAGTTCTTC
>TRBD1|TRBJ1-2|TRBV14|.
CASSRDRAGYTF
TGTGCCAGCAGCCGGGACAGGGCTGGCTACACCTTC
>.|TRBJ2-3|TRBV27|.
CASSTRNTDTQYF
TGTGCCAGCAGTACCCGGAACACAGATACGCAGTATTTT
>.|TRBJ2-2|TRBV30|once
CAWRSLNTGELFF
TGTGCCTGGAGATCCCTGAACACCGGGGAGCTGTTTTTT
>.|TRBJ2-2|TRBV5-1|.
CASSLEGAGELFF
TGCGCCAGCAGCTTGGAAGGGGCCGGGGAGCTGTTTTTT
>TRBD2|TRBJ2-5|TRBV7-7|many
CASSLLAGGQETQYF
TGTGCTAGCAGCTTACTAGCGGGTGGGCAAGAGACCCAGTACTTC
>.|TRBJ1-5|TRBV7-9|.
CASSLGAQPQHF
TGTGCCAGCAGCTTAGGGGCCCAGCCCCAGCATTTT
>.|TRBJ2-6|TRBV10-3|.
CAISPGAPGANVLTF
TGTGCCATCAGTCCGGGGGCACCCGGGGCCAACGTCCTGACTTTC
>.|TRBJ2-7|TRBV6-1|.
CASIRLGEQYF
TGTGCCAGCATTCGGCTCGGTGAGCAGTACTTC
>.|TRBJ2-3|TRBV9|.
CASSALPNTDTQYF
TGTGCCAGCAGCGCGCTCCCCAACACAGATACGCAGTATTTT